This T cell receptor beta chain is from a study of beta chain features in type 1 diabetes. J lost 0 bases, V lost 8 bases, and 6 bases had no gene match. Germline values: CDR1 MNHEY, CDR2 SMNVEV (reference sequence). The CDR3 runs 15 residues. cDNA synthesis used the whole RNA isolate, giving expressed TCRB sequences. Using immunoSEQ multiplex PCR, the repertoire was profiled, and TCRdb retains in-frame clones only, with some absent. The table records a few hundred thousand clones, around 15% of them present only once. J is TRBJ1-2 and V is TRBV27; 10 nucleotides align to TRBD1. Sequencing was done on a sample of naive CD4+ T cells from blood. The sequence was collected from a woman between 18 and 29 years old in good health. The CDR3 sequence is CASGRDRGTNYGYTF. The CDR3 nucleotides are TGTGCCAGCGGGCGGGACAGGGGCACTAACTATGGCTACACCTTC.